The 3 T cell receptor beta chains listed next were all sequenced from one sample in a study of blood T cell repertoires in COVID-19. Data came from immunoSEQ multiplex PCR; TCRdb stores just in-frame clones and leaves some out. The data show some 240,000 clones, approximately 80% seen once. The sequencing input was peripheral blood. These receptors were obtained from a woman aged 40 to 49 who had recovered from COVID-19.

The count of this clone is one. The gene calls are TRBV2 and TRBJ2-7; D is perhaps TRBD2 (6 bases). The germline V gene has CDR1 SNHLY and CDR2 FYNNEI. The CDR3 totals 14 residues. Trimming took 2 bases from V and 3 from J, leaving 11 bases between them. The CDR3 sequence: CASSEWGEVYEQYF. DNA of the CDR3: TGTGCCAGCAGTGAATGGGGGGAGGTCTACGAGCAGTACTTC.

The V and J genes are TRBV7-2 and TRBJ2-3; tentative D call: TRBD2 (6 bases). Trimming shortened V by 5 bases and J by 5 bases, and 11 bases separated the two germline ends. CDR1 and CDR2 from the germline V gene are SGHTA and FQGNSA. CDR3 length: 13 amino acids. The CDR3 DNA is TGTGCCAGCAGCCTCGGGACTCTAGATACGCAGTATTTT. Its translation: CASSLGTLDTQYF.

J is TRBJ1-4 and V is TRBV7-9; possibly TRBD1 for D (5 bases). Looked up from germline, CDR1 is SEHNR and CDR2 is FQNEAQ (reference sequence). The CDR3 has 15 amino acids. The V end was cut by 6 bases, the J end by 4 bases, with 15 bases between. CDR3 loop: CASSPPGLNNEKLFF. In DNA, the CDR3 is TGTGCCAGCAGTCCTCCGGGACTGAATAATGAAAAACTGTTTTTT. The full variable domain, rest sourced from reference TRBV7-9 and TRBJ1-4, is DTGVSQNPRHKITKRGQNVTFRCDPISEHNRLYWYRQTLGQGPEFLTYFQNEAQLEKSRLLSDRFSAERPKGSFSTLEIQRTEQGDSAMYLCASSPPGLNNEKLFFGSGTQLSVL.